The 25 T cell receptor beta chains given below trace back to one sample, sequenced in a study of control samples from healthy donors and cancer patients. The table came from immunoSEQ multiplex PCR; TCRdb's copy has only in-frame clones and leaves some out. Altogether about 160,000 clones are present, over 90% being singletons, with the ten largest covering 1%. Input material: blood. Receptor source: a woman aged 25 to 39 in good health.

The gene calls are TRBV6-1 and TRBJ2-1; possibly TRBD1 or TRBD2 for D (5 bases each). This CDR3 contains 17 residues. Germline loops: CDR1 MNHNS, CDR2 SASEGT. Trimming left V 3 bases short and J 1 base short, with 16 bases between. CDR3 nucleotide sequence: TGTGCCAGCAGTGAGGGCCTCGGGGCACGTTCCTACAATGAGCAGTTCTTC. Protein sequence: CASSEGLGARSYNEQFF.

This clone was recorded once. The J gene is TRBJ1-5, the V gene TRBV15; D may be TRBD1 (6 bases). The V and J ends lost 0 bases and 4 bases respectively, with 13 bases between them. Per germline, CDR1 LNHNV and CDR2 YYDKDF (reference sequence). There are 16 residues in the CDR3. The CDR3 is CATSRDLGQNNQPQHF. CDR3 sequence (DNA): TGTGCCACCAGCAGAGATTTAGGACAGAATAATCAGCCCCAGCATTTT.

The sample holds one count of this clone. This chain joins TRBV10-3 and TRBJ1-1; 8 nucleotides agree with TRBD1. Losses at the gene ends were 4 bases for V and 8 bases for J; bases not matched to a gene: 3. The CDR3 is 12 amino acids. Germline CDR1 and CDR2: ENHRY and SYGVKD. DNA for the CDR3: TGTGCCATCAGTGGGACAGGGTTCGAAGCTTTCTTT. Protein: CAISGTGFEAFF.

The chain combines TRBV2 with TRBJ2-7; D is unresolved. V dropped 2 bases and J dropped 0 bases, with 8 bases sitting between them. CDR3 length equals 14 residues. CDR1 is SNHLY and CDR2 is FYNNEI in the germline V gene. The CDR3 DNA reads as TGTGCCAGCAGTGAAATCAAGAGCTCCTACGAGCAGTACTTC. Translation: CASSEIKSSYEQYF.

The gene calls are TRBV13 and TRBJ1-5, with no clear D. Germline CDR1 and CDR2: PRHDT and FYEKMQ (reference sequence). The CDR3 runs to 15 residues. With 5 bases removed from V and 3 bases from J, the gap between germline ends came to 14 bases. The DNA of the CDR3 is TGTGCCAGCAGCCCCCCCGGGTGTGACAATCAGCCCCAGCATTTT. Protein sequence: CASSPPGCDNQPQHF.

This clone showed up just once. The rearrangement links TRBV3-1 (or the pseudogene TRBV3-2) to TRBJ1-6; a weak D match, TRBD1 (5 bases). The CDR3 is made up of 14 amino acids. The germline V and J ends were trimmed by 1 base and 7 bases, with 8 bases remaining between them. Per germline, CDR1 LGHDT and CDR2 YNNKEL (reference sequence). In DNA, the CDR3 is TGTGCCAGCAGCCAAGTAGGGGAAAATTCACCCCTCCACTTT. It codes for CASSQVGENSPLHF.

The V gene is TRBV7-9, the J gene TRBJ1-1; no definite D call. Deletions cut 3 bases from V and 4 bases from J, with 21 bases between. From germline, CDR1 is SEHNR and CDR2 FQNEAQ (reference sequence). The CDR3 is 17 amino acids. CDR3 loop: CASSFAPPGRVGTEAFF. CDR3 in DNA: TGTGCCAGCAGCTTCGCCCCCCCGGGTAGGGTGGGCACTGAAGCTTTCTTT. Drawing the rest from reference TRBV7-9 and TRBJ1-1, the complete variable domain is DTGVSQNPRHKITKRGQNVTFRCDPISEHNRLYWYRQTLGQGPEFLTYFQNEAQLEKSRLLSDRFSAERPKGSFSTLEIQRTEQGDSAMYLCASSFAPPGRVGTEAFFGQGTRLTVV.

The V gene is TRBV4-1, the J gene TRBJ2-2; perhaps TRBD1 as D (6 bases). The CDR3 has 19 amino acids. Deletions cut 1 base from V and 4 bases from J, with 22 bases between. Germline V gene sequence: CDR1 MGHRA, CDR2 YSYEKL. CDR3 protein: CASSQGPGHTTLGTGELFF. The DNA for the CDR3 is TGCGCCAGCAGCCAAGGACCGGGACACACCACGCTTGGCACCGGGGAGCTGTTTTTT.

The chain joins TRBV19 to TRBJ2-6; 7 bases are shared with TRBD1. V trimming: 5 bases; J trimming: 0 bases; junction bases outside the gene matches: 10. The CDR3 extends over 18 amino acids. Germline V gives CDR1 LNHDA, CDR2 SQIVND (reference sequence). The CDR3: CASSPRPGTVSGANVLTF. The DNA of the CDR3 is TGTGCCAGTAGTCCACGTCCCGGGACAGTCTCTGGGGCCAACGTCCTGACTTTC. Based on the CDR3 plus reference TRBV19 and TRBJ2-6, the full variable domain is DGGITQSPKYLFRKEGQNVTLSCEQNLNHDAMYWYRQDPGQGLRLIYYSQIVNDFQKGDIAEGYSVSREKKESFPLTVTSAQKNPTAFYLCASSPRPGTVSGANVLTFGAGSRLTVL.

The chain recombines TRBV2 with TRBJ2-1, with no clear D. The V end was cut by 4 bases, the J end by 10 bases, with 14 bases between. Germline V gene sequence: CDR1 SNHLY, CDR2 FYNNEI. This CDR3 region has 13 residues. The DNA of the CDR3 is TGTGCCAGCAGTGGCCCGGGTGGACGGGAGCAGTTCTTC. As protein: CASSGPGGREQFF.

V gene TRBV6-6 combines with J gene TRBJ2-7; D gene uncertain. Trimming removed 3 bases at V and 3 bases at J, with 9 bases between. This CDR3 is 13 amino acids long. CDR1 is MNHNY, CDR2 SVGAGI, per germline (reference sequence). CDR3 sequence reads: CASSYQASYEQYF. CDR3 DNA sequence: TGTGCCAGCAGTTATCAAGCGAGCTACGAGCAGTACTTC.

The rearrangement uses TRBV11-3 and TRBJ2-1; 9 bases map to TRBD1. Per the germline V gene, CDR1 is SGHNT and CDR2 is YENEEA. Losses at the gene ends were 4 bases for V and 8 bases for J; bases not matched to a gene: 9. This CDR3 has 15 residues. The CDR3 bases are TGTGCCAGCAGCTCGGGACAGGGCAGAGAGTATGAGCAGTTCTTC. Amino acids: CASSSGQGREYEQFF.

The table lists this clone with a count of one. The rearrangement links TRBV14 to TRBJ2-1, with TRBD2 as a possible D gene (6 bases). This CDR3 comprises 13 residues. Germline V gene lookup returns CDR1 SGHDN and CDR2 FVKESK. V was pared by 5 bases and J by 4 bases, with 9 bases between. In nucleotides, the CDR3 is TGTGCCAGCAGCATCGGGACTTACAATGAGCAGTTCTTC. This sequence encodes CASSIGTYNEQFF.

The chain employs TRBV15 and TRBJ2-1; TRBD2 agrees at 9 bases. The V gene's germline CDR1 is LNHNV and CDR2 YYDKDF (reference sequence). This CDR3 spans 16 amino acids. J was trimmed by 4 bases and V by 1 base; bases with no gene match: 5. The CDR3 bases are TGTGCCACCAGCAGAGGGGCTAGCGGGGCGTACAATGAGCAGTTCTTC. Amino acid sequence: CATSRGASGAYNEQFF.

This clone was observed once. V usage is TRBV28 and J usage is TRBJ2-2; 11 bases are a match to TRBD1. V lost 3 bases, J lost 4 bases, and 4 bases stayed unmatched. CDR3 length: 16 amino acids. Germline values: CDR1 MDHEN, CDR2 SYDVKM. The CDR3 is CASSLDRGHPTGELFF. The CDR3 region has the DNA TGTGCCAGCAGTTTGGACAGGGGGCACCCCACCGGGGAGCTGTTTTTT.

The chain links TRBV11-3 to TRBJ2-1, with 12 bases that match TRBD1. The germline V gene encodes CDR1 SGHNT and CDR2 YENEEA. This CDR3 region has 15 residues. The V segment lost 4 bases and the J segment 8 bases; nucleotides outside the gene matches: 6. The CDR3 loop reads CASSSRDRGHDEQFF. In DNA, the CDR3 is TGTGCCAGCAGCTCCCGGGACAGGGGGCACGATGAGCAGTTCTTC.

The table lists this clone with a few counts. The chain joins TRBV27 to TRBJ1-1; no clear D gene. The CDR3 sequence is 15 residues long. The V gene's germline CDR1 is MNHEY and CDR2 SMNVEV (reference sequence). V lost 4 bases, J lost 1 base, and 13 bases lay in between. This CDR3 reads CASSSLWVGNTEAFF. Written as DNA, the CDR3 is TGTGCCAGCAGTTCCCTATGGGTGGGGAACACTGAAGCTTTCTTT.

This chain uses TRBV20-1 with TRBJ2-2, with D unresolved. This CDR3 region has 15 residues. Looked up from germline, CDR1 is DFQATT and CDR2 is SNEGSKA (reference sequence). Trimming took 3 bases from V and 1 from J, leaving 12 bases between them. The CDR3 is CSASFSSLNTGELFF. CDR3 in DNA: TGCAGTGCTAGTTTCAGCAGTTTGAACACCGGGGAGCTGTTTTTT.

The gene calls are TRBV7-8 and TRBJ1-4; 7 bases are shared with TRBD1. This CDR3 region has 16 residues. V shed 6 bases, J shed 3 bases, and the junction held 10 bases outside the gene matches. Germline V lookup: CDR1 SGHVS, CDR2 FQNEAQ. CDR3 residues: CASRERPGQSNEKLFF. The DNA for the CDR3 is TGTGCCAGCAGGGAACGGCCGGGACAGTCTAATGAAAAACTGTTTTTT. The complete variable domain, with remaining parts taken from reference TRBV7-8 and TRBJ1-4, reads GAGVSQSPRYKVAKRGQDVALRCDPISGHVSLFWYQQALGQGPEFLTYFQNEAQLDKSGLPSDRFFAERPEGSVSTLKIQRTQQEDSAVYLCASRERPGQSNEKLFFGSGTQLSVL.

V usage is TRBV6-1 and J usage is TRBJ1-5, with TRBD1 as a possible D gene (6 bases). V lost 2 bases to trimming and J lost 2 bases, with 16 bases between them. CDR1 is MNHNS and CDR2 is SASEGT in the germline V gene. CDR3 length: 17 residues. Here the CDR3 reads CASSERRGASGNQPQHF. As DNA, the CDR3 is TGTGCCAGCAGTGAACGTAGGGGGGCTTCGGGCAATCAGCCCCAGCATTTT.

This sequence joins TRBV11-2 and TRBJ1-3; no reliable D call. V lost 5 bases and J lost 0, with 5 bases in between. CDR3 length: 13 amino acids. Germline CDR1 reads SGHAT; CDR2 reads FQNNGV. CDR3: CASSGNSGNTIYF. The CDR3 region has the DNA TGTGCCAGCAGCGGAAACTCTGGAAACACCATATATTTT.

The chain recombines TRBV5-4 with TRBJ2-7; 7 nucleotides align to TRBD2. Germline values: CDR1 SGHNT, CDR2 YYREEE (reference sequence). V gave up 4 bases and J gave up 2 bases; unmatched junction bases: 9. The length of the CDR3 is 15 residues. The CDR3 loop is CASSPTSERTYEQYF. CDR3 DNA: TGTGCCAGCAGCCCTACTAGCGAAAGAACCTACGAGCAGTACTTC.

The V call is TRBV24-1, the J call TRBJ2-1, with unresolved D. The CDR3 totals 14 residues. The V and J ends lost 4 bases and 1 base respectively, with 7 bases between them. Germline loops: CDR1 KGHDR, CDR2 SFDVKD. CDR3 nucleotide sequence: TGTGCCACCAGTGACCCCAATTCCTACAATGAGCAGTTCTTC. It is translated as CATSDPNSYNEQFF.

The CDR3 coding sequence is TGTGCCAGCAGCCCACAGGGGCCTCGGGGCGAGCAGTACTTC. Translated: CASSPQGPRGEQYF. The rearrangement links TRBV7-6 to TRBJ2-7; 7 positions agree with TRBD1. The CDR3 is 14 amino acids. After removal of 5 bases from V and 6 bases from J, the junction contained 10 bases not matched to a gene. The V gene's germline CDR1 is SGHVS and CDR2 FNYEAQ.

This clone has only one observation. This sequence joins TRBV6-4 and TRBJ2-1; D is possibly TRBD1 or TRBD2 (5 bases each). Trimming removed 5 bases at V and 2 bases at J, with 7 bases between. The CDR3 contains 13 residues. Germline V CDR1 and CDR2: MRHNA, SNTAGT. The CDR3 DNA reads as TGTGCCAGCAGTCGGGGCCCCTACAATGAGCAGTTCTTC. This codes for CASSRGPYNEQFF.